This TCR beta chain emerged from a study of immune evolution from preneoplasia to lung adenocarcinoma. Overall study results and limits: Normal lung had the highest top T cell clone frequencies.

The assay was immunoSEQ multiplex PCR, and TCRdb's table has in-frame clones only and misses some. Of about 6,300 clones listed, about 70% are singletons. About this clone itself: Its specificity is unknown.

This clonotype was obtained from a donor of 70 years or more with lung adenocarcinoma. Sequenced: FFPE adjacent normal lung tissue.

The CDR3 nucleotides are TGTGCCAGCAGTTTATTGGCACCGAACACTGAAGCTTTCTTT. This encodes CASSLLAPNTEAFF. This chain links TRBV28 with TRBJ1-1; D unresolved. Between the trimmed V and J ends, which lost 1 base and 1 base, there was a span of 7 bases. Germline loops: CDR1 MDHEN, CDR2 SYDVKM. The CDR3 length is 14 residues.